The 30 T cell receptor beta chains below come from one sample, sequenced in a study of T cell repertoires in cytomegalovirus infection. Each CDR3 protein gets one entry after TCRdb re-called the reads with MiXCR. This sample has roughly 860,000 distinct CDR3 sequences, with about 31% found just once. These receptors' targets are unknown. Specimen: cultured CD8+ T cells from PBMCs, collected from culture after CMV antigen stimulation. The receptors were gathered from a human donor in good health (CMV status not recorded). Some clones in this sample may be carry-over from other donors' samples.

This clonotype was seen more than once but under ten times. The chain joins TRBV6-1 to TRBJ2-3, with D possibly being TRBD1 or TRBD2 (5 bases each). This CDR3 contains 18 residues. Germline V gene data show CDR1 as MNHNS and CDR2 as SASEGT. Trimming pared 5 bases from V and 2 bases from J, leaving 23 bases between. CDR3 sequence: CASSSLLTGTGPTDTQYF. The CDR3, as DNA: TGTGCCAGCAGTTCCCTGTTGACCGGGACGGGACCCACAGATACGCAGTATTTT.

The chain uses TRBV28 and TRBJ2-6, with D uncertain. The length of the CDR3 is 18 residues. Germline CDR1 is MDHEN and CDR2 is SYDVKM. Trimming removed 3 bases from V and 0 bases from J, with 15 bases in between. The CDR3 DNA follows: TGTGCCAGCAGTTTCCCTAGGTCCTTGAGCTCTGGGGCCAACGTCCTGACTTTC. This codes for CASSFPRSLSSGANVLTF.

This clonotype showed up many times. The CDR3 spells CASSAGTGGYEQYF. CDR3 DNA: TGTGCCAGCAGCGCCGGGACAGGGGGATACGAGCAGTACTTC. The gene calls are TRBV27 and TRBJ2-7; 11 positions agree with TRBD1. The V segment lost 6 bases and the J segment 4 bases; nucleotides outside the gene matches: 5. The CDR3 spans 14 residues. The germline V gene encodes CDR1 MNHEY and CDR2 SMNVEV (reference sequence).

This clonotype was detected a few times. The chain couples TRBV4-1 to TRBJ1-4; tentative D call: TRBD1 (5 bases). The CDR3 is made up of 14 amino acids. Germline V gene data show CDR1 as MGHRA and CDR2 as YSYEKL. V lost 1 base to trimming and J lost 7 bases, with 10 bases between them. The CDR3 region is CASSQGGTSEKLFF. The CDR3 nucleotides read TGCGCCAGCAGCCAAGGGGGGACTTCTGAAAAACTGTTTTTT.

The rearrangement joins TRBV15 to TRBJ2-7; the D gene is possibly TRBD2 (6 bases). The CDR3 is 15 residues long. Germline V gene lookup returns CDR1 LNHNV and CDR2 YYDKDF (reference sequence). V dropped 5 bases and J dropped 4 bases, with 18 bases sitting between them. This chain's CDR3 is CATSDYGGVLYEQYV. CDR3 bases: TGTGCCACCAGCGATTACGGAGGGGTCCTTTACGAGCAGTACGTC.

In its sample, this clonotype was seen many times. The chain links TRBV12-3 or TRBV12-4 to TRBJ1-5; D is possibly TRBD1 (5 bases). With 5 bases removed from V and 7 bases from J, the gap between germline ends came to 9 bases. CDR3 length: 12 residues. The CDR3 bases are TGTGCCAGCAGTCAGGGTTACCAGCCCCAGCATTTT. Protein sequence: CASSQGYQPQHF.

Only a few counts were recorded for this clonotype. The chain couples TRBV29-1 to TRBJ2-3, with 10 positions matching TRBD2. Germline loops: CDR1 SQVTM, CDR2 ANQGSEA. Losses at the gene ends were 4 bases for V and 3 bases for J; bases not matched to a gene: 10. This CDR3 is built from 16 residues. CDR3 coding DNA: TGCAGCGTTGGGGGGGCTAGCGGGGGAGGGACAGATACGCAGTATTTT. It is translated as CSVGGASGGGTDTQYF.

This CDR3 is CASSLGSGQVYHYGYTF. The DNA for the CDR3 is TGTGCCAGCAGCTTAGGATCGGGACAGGTATATCACTATGGCTACACCTTC. This chain connects TRBV7-9 to TRBJ1-2, with 8 bases identical to TRBD1. J lost 3 bases, V lost 1 base, and 10 bases had no gene match. The CDR3 is 17 residues long. Germline lookup yields CDR1 SEHNR and CDR2 FQNEAQ (reference sequence).

This clonotype was seen only a few times. J is TRBJ2-7 and V is TRBV29-1, with 11 bases that match TRBD1. The germline V gene encodes CDR1 SQVTM and CDR2 ANQGSEA. The V gene end was trimmed by 5 bases and the J gene end by 3 bases; junction bases not matched to a gene: 3. The CDR3 has 13 residues. The chain's CDR3 is CSVTGTGGYEQYF. CDR3 DNA: TGCAGCGTTACCGGGACAGGGGGCTACGAGCAGTACTTC.

The chain links TRBV11-2 to TRBJ2-7, with 11 bases fitting TRBD1. The junction had 11 bases not matched to a gene; V was cut back by 4 bases and J by 6 bases. The CDR3 is 16 amino acids. The V gene's germline CDR1 is SGHAT and CDR2 FQNNGV. CDR3 sequence reads: CASSSRTGGFFGEQYV. Written as DNA, the CDR3 is TGTGCCAGCAGCTCGCGGACAGGGGGCTTTTTTGGCGAGCAGTACGTC.

The chain combines TRBV7-9 with TRBJ2-7; D perhaps matches TRBD2 (7 bases). Germline V gives CDR1 SEHNR, CDR2 FQNEAQ (reference sequence). This CDR3 comprises 17 residues. Trimming cost V 0 bases and J 0 bases, with 15 bases left between them. CDR3 nucleotide sequence: TGTGCCAGCAGCTTAGCTATGGGGGGGCCTGGCTCCTACGAGCAGTACTTC. Protein product: CASSLAMGGPGSYEQYF.

The rearrangement links TRBV6-6 to TRBJ1-4; the D gene is possibly TRBD1 (5 bases). CDR1 is MNHNY and CDR2 is SVGAGI in the germline V gene (reference sequence). CDR3 length equals 15 residues. The V and J ends lost 5 bases and 6 bases respectively, with 16 bases between them. CDR3 region: CASSLLPQGDEKLFF. CDR3 nucleotides: TGTGCCAGCAGTCTCCTCCCCCAGGGTGATGAAAAACTGTTTTTT.

V is TRBV27 and J is TRBJ1-2; D might be TRBD1 (5 bases). There are 13 residues in the CDR3. Germline values: CDR1 MNHEY, CDR2 SMNVEV (reference sequence). V was clipped by 3 bases and J by 7 bases, with 12 bases between them. The CDR3 loop reads CASSFTGGSGYTF. CDR3 bases: TGTGCCAGCAGTTTTACCGGGGGATCTGGCTACACCTTC.

The CDR3 here is CASSYYGTGSTDTQYF. The CDR3, as DNA: TGCGCCAGCAGCTACTACGGGACAGGGAGCACAGATACGCAGTATTTT. The chain recombines TRBV5-1 with TRBJ2-3, with 9 bases lining up with TRBD1. The germline V gene has CDR1 SGHRS and CDR2 YFSETQ. V lost 3 bases and J lost 0; bases outside the gene matches: 5. The CDR3 is made up of 16 amino acids.

This clonotype was detected a few times. The rearrangement links TRBV7-9 to TRBJ1-1; no clear D gene. V was shortened by 1 base and J by 5 bases, with 11 bases between the two germline ends. This CDR3 is built from 14 residues. Germline assignment: CDR1 SEHNR and CDR2 FQNEAQ (reference sequence). CDR3 coding DNA: TGTGCCAGCAGCTTAGAAGAGGGTTGGACTGAAGCTTTCTTT. Protein sequence: CASSLEEGWTEAFF.

This clonotype appeared a few times. The chain carries TRBV19 and TRBJ1-1, with TRBD1 matching over 12 bases. This CDR3 has 15 amino acids. Germline V gene lookup returns CDR1 LNHDA and CDR2 SQIVND (reference sequence). V lost 4 bases and J lost 4; bases outside the gene matches: 4. The CDR3 is CASSRDRGLGTEAFF. The CDR3 bases are TGTGCCAGTAGTAGGGACAGGGGGCTGGGCACTGAAGCTTTCTTT.

V is TRBV6-6 and J is TRBJ2-5, with no clear D. Germline CDR1 reads MNHNY; CDR2 reads SVGAGI (reference sequence). CDR3 length: 13 amino acids. The germline V and J ends were trimmed by 6 bases and 0 bases, with 8 bases remaining between them. CDR3 in amino acids: CASRRYHQETQYF. The CDR3 region has the DNA TGTGCCAGCAGGAGATACCACCAAGAGACCCAGTACTTC.

The J gene is TRBJ2-2, the V gene TRBV5-4, with 9 positions matching TRBD1. The CDR3 has 17 residues. Germline V gene sequence: CDR1 SGHNT, CDR2 YYREEE (reference sequence). V lost 5 bases, J lost 3 bases, and 11 bases stayed unmatched. As DNA, the CDR3 is TGTGCCAGCAGTTGGGGCTCGGGACAGGGATACACCGGGGAGCTGTTTTTT. It specifies CASSWGSGQGYTGELFF.

The V gene is TRBV20-1, the J gene TRBJ1-1; unclear D gene. Germline V gives CDR1 DFQATT, CDR2 SNEGSKA (reference sequence). V was pared by 5 bases and J by 3 bases, with 13 bases between. This CDR3 comprises 13 residues. CDR3 sequence: CSARQSRYTEAFF. The CDR3 DNA reads as TGCAGTGCTCGACAATCAAGGTACACTGAAGCTTTCTTT.

The sample holds many counts of this clonotype. This chain connects TRBV7-8 to TRBJ2-5; no firm D call. CDR3 length: 11 amino acids. The germline V gene has CDR1 SGHVS and CDR2 FQNEAQ. V was pared by 8 bases and J by 5 bases, with 9 bases between. The CDR3 protein is CASVVEETQYF. The CDR3 region has the DNA TGTGCCAGCGTTGTCGAGGAGACCCAGTACTTC.

The chain employs TRBV7-6 and TRBJ2-1; 11 bases agree with TRBD2. Trimming cost V 5 bases and J 4 bases; bases outside gene matches: 7. Germline CDR1 reads SGHVS; CDR2 reads FNYEAQ. The CDR3 is made up of 16 amino acids. The CDR3 protein is CASSRIAGGSYNEQFF. The CDR3 region has the DNA TGTGCCAGCAGCCGGATAGCGGGGGGGTCTTACAATGAGCAGTTCTTC.

This clonotype came up a few times. This chain links TRBV6-5 with TRBJ2-5, with D tentatively TRBD1 (6 bases). V lost 1 base to trimming and J lost 2 bases, with 14 bases between them. Germline V CDR1 and CDR2: MNHEY, SVGAGI. The CDR3 sequence is 16 residues long. CDR3 coding DNA: TGTGCCAGCAGTTACTACGGCCCAGGGGTACAAGAGACCCAGTACTTC. This gives the protein CASSYYGPGVQETQYF.

Turning to this clonotype: Without the conserved terminal phenylalanine or tryptophan, this CDR3 likely stems from a read error. The chain employs TRBV7-3 and TRBJ1-1; no definite D call. The V and J ends lost 4 bases and 3 bases respectively, with 12 bases between them. The CDR3 is 14 residues long. The germline CDR1 and CDR2 sequences are SGHTA and FQGTGA. The CDR3, as DNA: TGTGCCAGCAGCTACCCTAGTCGGGACACTGAAGCTTTCTCT. It specifies CASSYPSRDTEAFS.

The chain combines TRBV10-2 with TRBJ2-7; possibly TRBD1 for D (6 bases). With 6 bases removed from V and 2 bases from J, the gap between germline ends came to 17 bases. Germline V gene lookup returns CDR1 WSHSY and CDR2 SAAADI. The CDR3 runs 15 residues. For the CDR3, the DNA is TGCGCCAGCAGCGCGACAGGTATACCAACCTACGAGCAGTACTTC. Translating it yields CASSATGIPTYEQYF.

This clonotype was counted between two and nine times. The chain couples TRBV7-6 to TRBJ1-5; D is perhaps TRBD1 (5 bases). This CDR3 has 15 amino acids. Germline V gene sequence: CDR1 SGHVS, CDR2 FNYEAQ. Between the trimmed V and J ends, which lost 5 bases and 0 bases, there was a span of 11 bases. The CDR3 loop is CASSARGRSNQPQHF. CDR3 DNA: TGTGCCAGCAGCGCGAGGGGTCGTAGCAATCAGCCCCAGCATTTT.

In its sample, this clonotype was seen a few times. The chain recombines TRBV7-3 with TRBJ1-1; D might be TRBD1 (6 bases). The germline CDR1 and CDR2 sequences are SGHTA and FQGTGA. CDR3 length: 14 amino acids. V was cut by 7 bases and J by 5 bases, with 17 bases left in between. For the CDR3, the DNA is TGTGCCAGCAAGAATGGACAGCGGGGAACTGAAGCTTTCTTT. Translated, it gives CASKNGQRGTEAFF.

This clonotype was counted a few times. V and J are TRBV7-3 and TRBJ2-2, with a possible D match to TRBD2 (5 bases). Germline loops: CDR1 SGHTA, CDR2 FQGTGA. The CDR3 extends over 15 amino acids. With 5 bases removed from V and 5 bases from J, the gap between germline ends came to 15 bases. The CDR3, as DNA: TGTGCCAGCAGCCTCCGGGCCACGGGGACCGGGGAGCTGTTTTTT. Protein: CASSLRATGTGELFF.

The V gene is TRBV28, the J gene TRBJ2-7; D is uncertain. Germline assignment: CDR1 MDHEN and CDR2 SYDVKM. V lost 4 bases, J lost 6 bases, and 10 bases lay in between. The CDR3 covers 12 residues. CDR3 coding DNA: TGTGCCAGCAGTTCTGGATCGGGCGAGCAGTACGTC. It yields the protein CASSSGSGEQYV.

The sample holds a few counts of this clonotype. The rearrangement links TRBV6-1 to TRBJ1-1, with D tentatively TRBD1 (6 bases). The V and J ends lost 5 bases and 5 bases respectively, with 15 bases between them. The CDR3 has 14 amino acids. CDR1 is MNHNS, CDR2 SASEGT, per germline. The CDR3 nucleotides read TGTGCCAGCAGTAAAACAGGGCTCGGGACTGAAGCTTTCTTT. As protein: CASSKTGLGTEAFF.

This clonotype was picked up a small number of times. This sequence joins TRBV4-3 and TRBJ1-5; D not resolved. This CDR3 spans 15 amino acids. Trimming stripped 0 bases from V and 8 bases from J, with 14 bases between. Germline V lookup: CDR1 LGHNA, CDR2 YSLEER. CDR3 sequence: CASSQETVSSEPQHF. The CDR3 DNA follows: TGCGCCAGCAGCCAAGAAACGGTCAGTTCGGAGCCCCAGCATTTT.